Included here is one TCR beta chain sequence, with context. Its antigen is unknown. No much larger clonotype is one base removed from it; base qualities were not supplied. The germline V gene (reference sequence) gives CDR1 as MNHEY and CDR2 as SMNVEV. Measured from the cysteine to the phenylalanine, the CDR3 is 17 residues long. The only DNA kept is the CDR3, 51 bases in frame from the first base. V and J are trimmed by 4 bases and 7 bases, and the gene matches miss 12 bases of the junction. At diagnosis, tumor, uninvolved tumor-adjacent lung and peripheral blood were collected and then preserved as a mix of FFPE and fresh-frozen material. Blood samples were analyzed as peripheral blood mononuclear cells for TCR repertoire profiling. This sample is part of a study of T cells in localized non-small cell lung cancer (dated by TCRdb to 2019 to 2021). At the level of the whole study: Comparing tumors with uninvolved tumor-adjacent lungs, the study looked at the T cell repertoires of 236 patients with early-stage NSCLC. Of the NSCLC patients, roughly 130 were male and around 99 were female, and the mean age was approximately 66 years. The cohort was made up of approximately 250 treatment-naive NSCLC patients whose localized lung tumors had been resected. Overall study results and their limits: Higher blood T cell density associated with longer overall survival, while higher adjacent-lung clonality associated with shorter survival. Of the top 100 tumor clones, a median of 57 were detected in paired uninvolved adjacent lung; under 35 were also among that lung's top 100. Because multi-region sequencing of the tumors was not done, intratumor heterogeneity could not be ruled out. Because of the exploratory design, TCR variables were selected using unadjusted p-values without false-discovery rate correction. Uninvolved tumor-adjacent lung showed the highest T cell clonality, higher than tumor, which suggests more focused antigenic responses in the adjacent lung.

The immunoSEQ Assay was used to sequence TCR beta CDR3 regions from DNA. The original methods were these. T cell density was computed as TCR beta template counts normalized to usable DNA estimated by amplifying housekeeping genes. The preseqR package was used to estimate richness by extrapolating to 400,000 templates for PBMC samples and to 120,000 templates for tissue samples. Clonality was defined as one minus Pielou's evenness. Tissue-enriched TCRs were identified through differential abundance testing performed on productive amino-acid clonotypes, with a minimum total count of 5 and an alpha of 0.1. The Jaccard Index and the Morisita Overlap Index were used to measure repertoire overlap between compartments. GLIPH grouped TCR beta CDR3s together with public tetramer-defined viral CDR3s, and a viral motif had to include at least three viral sequences and show V-gene enrichment. Held by TCRdb, this immuneACCESS table contains in-frame sequences only and omits some clones. Under half of the omission traces to an unresolved V gene where checked; the cause of the rest is unknown. Clonal size and the V and J genes are those of that table, whereas D and trimming came from the DNA. Recorded for this sample are 70,000 to 85,000 clones; around 84% of them occurred a single time. The ten largest clones represent 1% to 1.5% of the sample.

The chain is made from TRBV27 and TRBJ2-2; TRBD2 matches 10 bases in the middle. This receptor was identified in an older female donor with stage I lung adenocarcinoma. Sequenced here: peripheral blood, sampled before any cancer treatment. The DNA reads TGTGCCAGCAGTTCACACCAAAAGCGGGGGGGCGGCGGGGAGCTGTTTTTT. Its translation reads: CASSSHQKRGGGGELFF.